The T cell receptor (beta chain) described here comes from a study of low-dose radiotherapy and immunotherapy resistance in tumors. Study summary: Radiation delivery to Cohort 1 consisted of 0.5 Gy per fraction every 2 weeks, summing to 6.5 Gy. First-strand cDNA relied on TRAV- and TRBV-specific primers spanning alpha and beta chains. It was 1 Gy per fraction every two weeks that Cohort 2 received, adding up to 13 Gy over 26 weeks.

Indicated time point: before trial treatment. Amplification of TCRs used a constant-region primer and V-primer adapter for 20 PCR cycles. Isolated mRNA underwent amplification by in vitro transcription. TCRdb processed the reads anew with MiXCR; each CDR3 protein has one entry. The table records roughly 46,000 distinct CDR3 sequences, about 11% of them present only once. This clonotype was counted ten times or more. Germline CDR1 and CDR2: LGHNT and FRNRAP. Trimming removed 1 base at V and 2 bases at J, with 12 bases between. The length of the CDR3 is 16 residues. This rearrangement joins TRBV12-5 to TRBJ2-1; D call uncertain. The sequence was collected from a female donor with ovarian cancer. Sequences were derived from PBMCs, sampled before treatment. CDR3 in amino acids: CASGLGHLDPYNEQFF. Here the CDR3 DNA reads TGTGCTAGTGGTTTGGGACACCTGGACCCCTACAATGAGCAGTTCTTC.